This T cell receptor beta chain was captured in a study of Ad26.COV2.S vaccination and SARS-CoV-2 variants. Study-wide context: The authors gave Ad26.COV2.S intramuscularly, either once or twice 56 days apart.

As to treatment: 15 to 20 received Ad26.COV2.S at low or high dose, single or two shots; 5 received placebo; per-sample allocation not given. Samples were taken on day 63 after the first vaccine or placebo injection. Sequencing used immunoSEQ multiplex PCR; TCRdb keeps in-frame clones, though not all of them. In the table there are 400,000 to 450,000 clones, around 90% of which are singletons. As to this clone: The antigen remains undetermined.

General observations from the study: Marked by substantial breadth, spike-specific CD8+ and CD4+ T cell responses were reportedly seen after vaccination. The TCR-based breadth and depth measures might underestimate overall T cell responses.

The V gene's germline CDR1 is SQVTM and CDR2 ANQGSEA. The CDR3 runs to 15 residues. The junction had 11 bases not matched to a gene; V was cut back by 2 bases and J by 5 bases. Here the sequenced sample was peripheral blood, taken in a trial of Ad26.COV2.S vaccine versus placebo. V and J are TRBV29-1 and TRBJ2-5; TRBD2 aligns across 7 bases. The TCR was taken from a person between 18 and 60 years old who received the Ad26.COV2.S COVID-19 vaccine or a placebo. The CDR3 coding sequence is TGCAGCGTTGAATACCCGTCGCGGGAGCTGGAGACCCAGTACTTC. Its translation is CSVEYPSRELETQYF.